A single sample is the source of the 30 T cell receptor beta chains below, sequenced in a study of cytomegalovirus exposure and HLA in healthy donors. Use of 60 Vbeta and 13 Jbeta primers characterized the PCR. The protocol was immunoSEQ multiplex PCR, while the TCRdb copy is restricted to in-frame clones and leaves out a portion. The sample carries over 100,000 clones, about 80% recorded once. Material: PBMCs. The receptors here all came from a woman aged 45-65 years in good health and CMV-seropositive.

The V gene is TRBV6-1, the J gene TRBJ2-7, with D possibly matching TRBD2 (7 bases). Trimming cost V 8 bases and J 7 bases, with 18 bases left between them. Germline assignment: CDR1 MNHNS and CDR2 SASEGT. The CDR3 is 13 residues long. CDR3 residues: CASGRTAGREQYF. CDR3 DNA: TGTGCCAGCGGAAGGACAGCGGGACGGGAGCAGTACTTC.

V usage is TRBV19 and J usage is TRBJ2-2; TRBD1 matches at 11 bases. The junction had 8 bases not matched to a gene; V was cut back by 9 bases and J by 5 bases. Looked up from germline, CDR1 is LNHDA and CDR2 is SQIVND (reference sequence). The CDR3 is made up of 15 amino acids. CDR3 sequence reads: CASLPGTGGTGELFF. The CDR3 nucleotides are TGTGCCAGCCTGCCCGGGACAGGGGGGACCGGGGAGCTGTTTTTT.

V usage is TRBV12-5 and J usage is TRBJ1-3; D ambiguous. The CDR3 totals 13 residues. V lost 6 bases and J lost 4, with 10 bases in between. The germline gives CDR1 LGHNT, CDR2 FRNRAP. CDR3 protein: CASGPQSGNTIYF. Here the CDR3 DNA reads TGTGCTAGTGGCCCCCAGTCCGGAAACACCATATATTTT.

This clone has just one count. The gene calls are TRBV6-1 and TRBJ2-3; 9 bases fit TRBD1. CDR3 length: 13 amino acids. V trimming: 5 bases; J trimming: 13 bases; junction bases outside the gene matches: 10. The germline V gene has CDR1 MNHNS and CDR2 SASEGT. The DNA of the CDR3 is TGTGCCAGCAGTACTCCCGGGACAGGGTTGAAGTATTTT. Its protein is CASSTPGTGLKYF.

The V and J genes are TRBV7-2 and TRBJ1-6; 7 bases are shared with TRBD1. This CDR3 has 12 residues. V dropped 5 bases and J dropped 12; count of bases not matched to a gene: 4. From germline, CDR1 is SGHTA and CDR2 FQGNSA. CDR3 sequence (DNA): TGTGCCAGCAGCAGGCAGGGGGGACCCCTCCACTTT. This gives the protein CASSRQGGPLHF.

The V and J genes are TRBV27 and TRBJ2-3, with 8 positions matching TRBD1. The CDR3 runs 18 residues. From germline, CDR1 is MNHEY and CDR2 SMNVEV (reference sequence). V shed 6 bases, J shed 2 bases, and the junction held 16 bases outside the gene matches. CDR3: CASSTFPQGVILTDTQYF. In nucleotides, the CDR3 is TGTGCCAGCAGCACCTTCCCACAGGGGGTGATCCTCACAGATACGCAGTATTTT.

The V call is TRBV5-4, the J call TRBJ2-1; TRBD2 might be the D (6 bases). The CDR3 is 17 residues long. Trimming left V 4 bases short and J 5 bases short, with 22 bases between. Germline assignment: CDR1 SGHNT and CDR2 YYREEE (reference sequence). CDR3 sequence (DNA): TGTGCCAGCAGCGCCCACTCGTCCGCGCGGGGCCACAATGAGCAGTTCTTC. Protein sequence: CASSAHSSARGHNEQFF.

The rearrangement uses TRBV5-3 and TRBJ2-6; 10 positions match TRBD1. TRBV5-3 is an open reading frame, and its role is uncertain. This CDR3 has 16 amino acids. The J segment lost 2 bases and the V segment lost 2 bases, leaving 1 base of the junction unmatched. CDR3 nucleotide sequence: TGTGCCAGAAGCTTTGGACAGGGGGCTGGGGCCAACGTCCTGACTTTC. It encodes CARSFGQGAGANVLTF.

This chain uses TRBV6-6 with TRBJ2-2; TRBD2 matches 12 bases. This CDR3 is built from 16 residues. CDR1 is MNHNY, CDR2 SVGAGI, per germline (reference sequence). V shed 5 bases, J shed 7 bases, and the junction held 8 bases outside the gene matches. CDR3 coding DNA: TGTGCCAGCAGTAAGAGACTAGCGGGGGAAATCGGGGAGCTGTTTTTT. It is translated as CASSKRLAGEIGELFF.

V and J are TRBV10-3 and TRBJ2-1; D unclear. The ends were cut back, 4 bases at V and 6 bases at J, with 16 bases in the middle. The CDR3 is made up of 15 amino acids. Germline-derived CDR1 and CDR2 are ENHRY and SYGVKD. CDR3 DNA: TGTGCCATCAGTGCGTCGTCCTTCTCCCCCAATGAGCAGTTCTTC. Translating gives CAISASSFSPNEQFF.

The chain combines TRBV7-2 with TRBJ1-2; D uncertain. The V gene lost 2 bases and the J gene lost 4 bases, with 11 bases spanning the gap. Germline V gene lookup returns CDR1 SGHTA and CDR2 FQGNSA. CDR3 size: 14 residues. In DNA, the CDR3 is TGTGCCAGCAGCTTAAATCGACACCTCTATGGCTACACCTTC. Its protein product is CASSLNRHLYGYTF. Using reference TRBV7-2 and TRBJ1-2 for the parts outside the CDR3, the full variable domain is GAGVSQSPSNKVTEKGKDVELRCDPISGHTALYWYRQSLGQGLEFLIYFQGNSAPDKSGLPSDRFSAERTGGSVSTLTIQRTQQEDSAVYLCASSLNRHLYGYTFGSGTRLTVV.

The rearrangement joins TRBV19 to TRBJ1-1; 10 bases fit TRBD1. Trimming at V came to 5 bases and at J to 0 bases, leaving 6 bases not matched to a gene. The CDR3 loop spans 16 amino acids. CDR1 and CDR2 from the germline V gene are LNHDA and SQIVND (reference sequence). In DNA form, the CDR3 reads TGTGCCAGTAGTGAGGACAGGGGGTCTATGAACACTGAAGCTTTCTTT. Its translation: CASSEDRGSMNTEAFF.

The chain joins TRBV27 to TRBJ2-7; TRBD2 matches at 10 bases. The CDR3 length is 15 residues. Trimming removed 4 bases from V and 4 bases from J; junction bases left unmatched: 7. Per the germline V gene, CDR1 is MNHEY and CDR2 is SMNVEV (reference sequence). The chain's CDR3 is CASSSPLAGRYEQYF. For the CDR3, the DNA is TGTGCCAGCAGTTCCCCACTAGCGGGACGTTACGAGCAGTACTTC.

Concerning this clone itself: Germline and junction disagree at one end, which may indicate a read error. V and J are TRBV7-9 and TRBJ2-1; 15 bases line up with TRBD2. Looked up from germline, CDR1 is SEHNR and CDR2 is FQNEAQ (reference sequence). The CDR3 is 15 residues long. The CDR3 sequence: CSSSSRTSGRDEQFF. DNA of the CDR3: TGTTCCAGCAGCTCCCGGACTAGCGGGAGGGATGAGCAGTTCTTC.

The J gene is TRBJ2-5, the V gene TRBV5-6; the D is unclear. The length of the CDR3 is 12 residues. V lost 4 bases, J lost 3 bases, and 7 bases lay in between. Germline lookup yields CDR1 SGHDT and CDR2 YYEEEE. The CDR3 nucleotides are TGTGCCAGCAGCCGACTTGAAGAGACCCAGTACTTC. Translation: CASSRLEETQYF.

With regard to this clone: At one of its ends the junction is not consistent with the germline gene, which may arise from a read error. This chain joins TRBV7-3 and TRBJ2-4; D may be TRBD2 (6 bases). From germline, CDR1 is SGHTA and CDR2 FQGTGA. The CDR3 runs 12 residues. CDR3 nucleotides: TGTGCCAGCAGTCGGGACTCAAACAGTCAGTACTTC. This sequence encodes CASSRDSNSQYF.

CDR3 sequence (DNA): TGTGCCAGCAGTGAAAGGGGGCCGGTCTATGGCTACACCTTC. Translation gives CASSERGPVYGYTF. The V gene is TRBV6-1, the J gene TRBJ1-2, with 7 bases fitting TRBD1. V lost 2 bases, J lost 4 bases, and 4 bases stayed unmatched. Germline V CDR1 and CDR2: MNHNS, SASEGT. The CDR3 loop spans 14 amino acids.

The chain links TRBV5-6 to TRBJ2-5, with 7 bases that match TRBD2. The germline V gene has CDR1 SGHDT and CDR2 YYEEEE. The CDR3 runs to 15 residues. Trimming removed 1 base from V and 3 bases from J; junction bases left unmatched: 6. CDR3 DNA: TGTGCCAGCAGCTTGTGGGGCCTAGCGGAAGAGACCCAGTACTTC. It yields the protein CASSLWGLAEETQYF.

This chain connects TRBV6-5 to TRBJ2-1, with 8 bases fitting TRBD2. Germline V lookup: CDR1 MNHEY, CDR2 SVGAGI. Unmatched junction bases numbered 4, after V lost 4 bases and J lost 5 bases. CDR3 length: 14 amino acids. Here the CDR3 reads CASSSGTRNNEQFF. The CDR3, as DNA: TGTGCCAGCAGTTCCGGGACTAGAAACAATGAGCAGTTCTTC.

The genes are TRBV21-1 and TRBJ1-5; the table calls TRBD1, which could not be checked here. TRBV21-1 is given as a pseudogene. The CDR3 consists of 16 residues. The CDR3 sequence: CASSKGALQGYQPQHF. The CDR3 nucleotides are TGTGCCAGCAGCAAAGGTGCTTTGCAGGGTTATCAGCCCCAGCATTTT.

This chain joins TRBV5-6 and TRBJ2-1; 9 bases are shared with TRBD2. Germline V lookup: CDR1 SGHDT, CDR2 YYEEEE. CDR3 length: 15 amino acids. V trimming: 2 bases; J trimming: 8 bases; junction bases outside the gene matches: 8. CDR3 nucleotides: TGTGCCAGCAGCTTTTCTTCTAGCGGGGTAGATGAGCAGTTCTTC. Amino acid sequence: CASSFSSSGVDEQFF.

The rearrangement joins TRBV21-1 to TRBJ2-1; the tabulated D call, TRBD1, remains unverified against the DNA. TRBV21-1 is recorded as a pseudogene. The length of the CDR3 is 17 residues. The CDR3 loop is CASSKTEGDRVYNEQFF. DNA for the CDR3: TGTGCCAGCAGCAAAACGGAAGGGGACAGGGTCTACAATGAGCAGTTCTTC.

The chain links TRBV6-5 to TRBJ2-1; 7 bases align to TRBD1. Germline V lookup: CDR1 MNHEY, CDR2 SVGAGI. The CDR3 runs 12 residues. Trimming removed 6 bases from V and 4 bases from J; junction bases left unmatched: 0. CDR3 residues: CASRTGYNEQFF. DNA for the CDR3: TGTGCCAGCAGGACAGGGTACAATGAGCAGTTCTTC.

The chain carries TRBV6-6 and TRBJ1-5; 7 nucleotides agree with TRBD1. This CDR3 is 15 amino acids long. The germline gives CDR1 MNHNY, CDR2 SVGAGI (reference sequence). Unmatched junction bases numbered 9, after V lost 9 bases and J lost 1 base. The chain's CDR3 is CASSRQGVSNQPQHF. CDR3 coding DNA: TGTGCCAGTAGTAGGCAGGGGGTGAGCAATCAGCCCCAGCATTTT.

Comments on this clone: Sequence at one end of the junction differs from germline and may be a read error. The CDR3 sequence is CASSLGGGVGDTQYF. For the CDR3, the DNA is TGTGCTAGCAGCTTAGGCGGGGGGGTCGGAGATACGCAGTATTTT. The chain carries TRBV7-7 and TRBJ2-3, with 9 bases matching TRBD2. Germline assignment: CDR1 SSHAT and CDR2 FNYEAQ (reference sequence). This CDR3 has 15 residues.

This rearrangement joins TRBV11-2 to TRBJ1-2; 8 nucleotides match TRBD1. The CDR3 totals 15 residues. The trim removed 4 bases at V and 3 bases at J, leaving 7 bases unmatched. Germline V lookup: CDR1 SGHAT, CDR2 FQNNGV. The CDR3 DNA sequence: TGTGCCAGCAGCTCCCGTCTGACAGGGGACTATGGCTACACCTTC. Protein sequence: CASSSRLTGDYGYTF.

The chain has TRBV9 and TRBJ2-2; a possible D gene is TRBD1 (6 bases). The V end was cut by 4 bases, the J end by 5 bases, with 18 bases between. Germline V gives CDR1 SGDLS, CDR2 YYNGEE. The CDR3 is 16 amino acids. The CDR3 here is CASSLTGIGLTGELFF. In DNA, the CDR3 is TGTGCCAGCAGCCTCACAGGGATCGGTTTGACCGGGGAGCTGTTTTTT.

V usage is TRBV9 and J usage is TRBJ2-3; 7 bases are shared with TRBD2. This CDR3 region has 16 residues. After removal of 0 bases from V and 2 bases from J, the junction contained 6 bases not matched to a gene. Germline V gene lookup returns CDR1 SGDLS and CDR2 YYNGEE. This CDR3 is CASSVGGGSATDTQYF. CDR3 nucleotides: TGTGCCAGCAGCGTAGGGGGAGGGAGCGCCACAGATACGCAGTATTTT. Looking up the rest from reference TRBV9 and TRBJ2-3 gives the full variable domain: DSGVTQTPKHLITATGQRVTLRCSPRSGDLSVYWYQQSLDQGLQFLIQYYNGEERAKGNILERFSAQQFPDLHSELNLSSLELGDSALYFCASSVGGGSATDTQYFGPGTRLTVL.

This clone showed up just a few times. The sample carries other DNA sequences with the same CDR3. The chain is built from TRBV6-5 and TRBJ1-3; unclear D gene. V gave up 2 bases and J gave up 0 bases, with 8 bases separating them. The CDR3 has 15 residues. Germline lookup yields CDR1 MNHEY and CDR2 SVGAGI. In DNA form, the CDR3 reads TGTGCCAGCAGTTACGGGCAGTTCTCTGGAAACACCATATATTTT. Protein sequence: CASSYGQFSGNTIYF.

CDR3 sequence (DNA): TGCGCCAGCAGTGGGACTAGCCGGAGCACAGATACGCAGTATTTT. It yields the protein CASSGTSRSTDTQYF. This chain joins TRBV5-1 and TRBJ2-3, with 9 bases aligning to TRBD2. V was clipped by 5 bases and J by 0 bases; unmatched bases: 4. CDR1 is SGHRS and CDR2 is YFSETQ in the germline V gene. The length of the CDR3 is 15 residues.